Following are 26 T cell receptor beta chains from one sample sequenced in a study of CD8 T cells in ankylosing spondylitis. Study-wide results and caveats: It appeared that ankylosing spondylitis blood was characterized by a TCR beta motif of several highly homologous variants.

What these receptors recognize is not known. TCRdb used MiXCR to reprocess the 5' RACE reads, holding one entry per CDR3 protein. The repertoire includes fewer than 400,000 distinct CDR3 sequences, 6.5% to 10% of them detected once, and less than 15% sits in the top ten. Sequences were obtained from blood, either unsorted or a sorted T cell fraction (not recorded which). The receptors originated from a male donor with ankylosing spondylitis.

The genes are TRBV19 and TRBJ2-5, with D uncertain. Looked up from germline, CDR1 is LNHDA and CDR2 is SQIVND (reference sequence). The CDR3 has 14 residues. Here the CDR3 DNA reads TGTGCATCCTCCCCCCACAGAGTCCAAGAGACCCAGTACTTC. Translated, it gives CASSPHRVQETQYF.

The chain recombines TRBV7-9 with TRBJ1-5; a possible D gene is TRBD1 (5 bases). Between the trimmed V and J ends, which lost 10 bases and 5 bases, there was a span of 12 bases. The CDR3 consists of 12 residues. Germline loops: CDR1 SEHNR, CDR2 FQNEAQ (reference sequence). In DNA, the CDR3 is TGTGCCAACCCCGGGGCGGATCAGCCCCAGCATTTT. Its protein product is CANPGADQPQHF.

This clonotype turned up a few times. This chain uses TRBV27 with TRBJ2-7; D assignment may be TRBD1 or TRBD2 (5 bases each). The V and J ends lost 1 base and 2 bases respectively, with 12 bases between them. The CDR3 sequence is 15 residues long. In germline, CDR1 is MNHEY, CDR2 SMNVEV (reference sequence). CDR3 sequence: CASSLLVGATYEQYF. CDR3 DNA sequence: TGTGCCAGCAGTTTATTGGTCGGGGCTACCTACGAGCAGTACTTC.

This clonotype was recorded a few times. The gene calls are TRBV7-9 and TRBJ2-7; D is unclear. Germline V CDR1 and CDR2: SEHNR, FQNEAQ (reference sequence). The CDR3 extends over 11 amino acids. V shed 5 bases and J shed 6 bases, with 8 bases lying between them. The CDR3 is CASSLTVEQYF. Written as DNA, the CDR3 is TGTGCCAGCAGCCTGACGGTCGAGCAGTACTTC. Drawing the rest from reference TRBV7-9 and TRBJ2-7, the complete variable domain is DTGVSQNPRHKITKRGQNVTFRCDPISEHNRLYWYRQTLGQGPEFLTYFQNEAQLEKSRLLSDRFSAERPKGSFSTLEIQRTEQGDSAMYLCASSLTVEQYFGPGTRLTVT.

The V call is TRBV9, the J call TRBJ1-6; D ambiguous. The CDR3 sequence is 12 residues long. Germline-derived CDR1 and CDR2 are SGDLS and YYNGEE. V lost 0 bases to trimming and J lost 10 bases, with 5 bases between them. The chain's CDR3 is CASSVEGSPLHF. CDR3 DNA sequence: TGTGCCAGCAGCGTAGAAGGGTCACCCCTCCACTTT.

This clonotype was seen only a few times. V gene TRBV19 combines with J gene TRBJ1-5; D remains unclear. Per the germline V gene, CDR1 is LNHDA and CDR2 is SQIVND (reference sequence). The CDR3 is 16 residues long. V was pared by 3 bases and J by 0 bases, with 12 bases between. The CDR3 spells CASSIEGFYSNQPQHF. In DNA form, the CDR3 reads TGTGCCAGTAGTATTGAAGGGTTCTATAGCAATCAGCCCCAGCATTTT.

Ten or more counts support this clonotype. The rearrangement joins TRBV3-1 to TRBJ2-1; 8 bases fit TRBD1. Trimming cost V 0 bases and J 7 bases; bases outside gene matches: 8. The CDR3 totals 16 residues. Germline V gene lookup returns CDR1 LGHDT and CDR2 YNNKEL (reference sequence). CDR3: CASSQEGRGLGNEQFF. As DNA, the CDR3 is TGTGCCAGCAGCCAAGAAGGCAGGGGGCTTGGTAATGAGCAGTTCTTC.

The V call is TRBV11-2, the J call TRBJ2-3, with D tentatively TRBD1 or TRBD2 (5 bases each). Germline V lookup: CDR1 SGHAT, CDR2 FQNNGV. CDR3 length: 15 residues. V lost 7 bases and J lost 7, with 21 bases in between. CDR3 nucleotides: TGTGCCAGCACCCGAGGGCCTACCCACAGGAATACGCAGTATTTT. This sequence encodes CASTRGPTHRNTQYF.

The table lists this clonotype with a few counts. CDR3 coding DNA: TGTGCCAGCAGCTCGAACCTGGGGCGGGCAAATAATTCACCCCTCCACTTT. Amino acid sequence: CASSSNLGRANNSPLHF. The V and J genes are TRBV7-8 and TRBJ1-6, with a weak D call TRBD1 (5 bases). CDR3 length equals 17 residues. V was trimmed by 4 bases and J by 5 bases, leaving 18 bases between them. CDR1 SGHVS and CDR2 FQNEAQ come from the germline V gene. Full variable domain (rest looked up from reference TRBV7-8 and TRBJ1-6): GAGVSQSPRYKVAKRGQDVALRCDPISGHVSLFWYQQALGQGPEFLTYFQNEAQLDKSGLPSDRFFAERPEGSVSTLKIQRTQQEDSAVYLCASSSNLGRANNSPLHFGNGTRLTVT.

This clonotype was recorded a few times. The chain links TRBV27 to TRBJ2-1; TRBD2 might be the D (5 bases). Trimming left V 3 bases short and J 0 bases short, with 9 bases between. The germline gives CDR1 MNHEY, CDR2 SMNVEV (reference sequence). The CDR3 has 15 amino acids. The CDR3 DNA reads as TGTGCCAGCAGTTTTGGCGGGCTCTCCTACAATGAGCAGTTCTTC. It encodes CASSFGGLSYNEQFF.

Only a few counts were recorded for this clonotype. This rearrangement joins TRBV7-3 to TRBJ1-6; D gene uncertain. Trimming removed 8 bases at V and 13 bases at J, with 21 bases between. Germline V gene sequence: CDR1 SGHTA, CDR2 FQGTGA. The CDR3 consists of 14 residues. CDR3 sequence reads: CASHWVRGRPPLHF. The CDR3 DNA follows: TGTGCCAGCCACTGGGTCCGGGGTCGGCCGCCCCTCCACTTT.

This clonotype was recorded at least ten times. The chain joins TRBV18 to TRBJ2-5; no definite D call. V lost 2 bases, J lost 1 base, and 5 bases lay in between. CDR1 and CDR2 from the germline V gene are KGHSH and LQKENI. The CDR3 spans 13 residues. The CDR3 loop reads CASSPSGQETQYF. As DNA, the CDR3 is TGTGCCAGCTCACCATCGGGCCAAGAGACCCAGTACTTC.

The V call is TRBV5-1, the J call TRBJ2-1; D might be TRBD2 (6 bases). Germline CDR1 SGHRS, CDR2 YFSETQ. This CDR3 has 16 residues. V gave up 0 bases and J gave up 6 bases, with 16 bases separating them. In DNA form, the CDR3 reads TGCGCCAGCAGCTTGGACGGGAGCATGTCAGGCAATGAGCAGTTCTTC. It codes for CASSLDGSMSGNEQFF.

The V gene is TRBV7-9, the J gene TRBJ2-7; 10 nucleotides agree with TRBD2. Losses at the gene ends were 4 bases for V and 7 bases for J; bases not matched to a gene: 10. The CDR3 is made up of 15 amino acids. The germline V gene encodes CDR1 SEHNR and CDR2 FQNEAQ (reference sequence). DNA of the CDR3: TGTGCCAGCAGCTGGGGGACTAGCGCCCTTCGGGAGCAGTACTTC. Its translation is CASSWGTSALREQYF.

V is TRBV21-1 and J is TRBJ2-2; TRBD2 is the table's D call and was not checked against the DNA. TRBV21-1 is noted as a pseudogene. The CDR3 extends over 16 amino acids. Here the CDR3 reads CASRRLAGDNTGELFF. Here the CDR3 DNA reads TGTGCCAGCAGAAGACTAGCGGGAGACAACACCGGGGAGCTGTTTTTT.

The rearrangement links TRBV4-2 to TRBJ2-1; D is unclear. Germline CDR1 and CDR2: LGHNA and YNFKEQ. Between the trimmed V and J ends, which lost 1 base and 0 bases, there was a span of 16 bases. CDR3 length equals 18 residues. CDR3 coding DNA: TGTGCCAGCAGCCAAGCGCGAGGAGCCGCGAGCTCCTACAATGAGCAGTTCTTC. Translated: CASSQARGAASSYNEQFF.

The rearrangement uses TRBV12-3 or TRBV12-4 and TRBJ2-1; the match to TRBD2 covers 10 bases. This CDR3 has 14 residues. The V and J ends lost 5 bases and 6 bases, in that order; junction bases with no gene match: 4. The CDR3 sequence: CASSRLAGLNEQFF. The CDR3 bases are TGTGCCAGCAGTCGACTAGCGGGCCTCAATGAGCAGTTCTTC.

V is TRBV29-1 and J is TRBJ2-1; the D is unclear. V lost 7 bases and J lost 8, with 6 bases in between. Germline V CDR1 and CDR2: SQVTM, ANQGSEA. The CDR3 contains 9 residues. The CDR3 DNA follows: TGCAGCGCTGGTGATGAGCAGTTCTTC. It yields the protein CSAGDEQFF.

Concerning this clonotype itself: This could be a read error, since a much larger clone is one nucleotide away. As the CDR3 is not closed by the conserved phenylalanine or tryptophan, this likely results from a read error. This chain joins TRBV7-3 and TRBJ2-3; D might be TRBD1 or TRBD2, each matching 5 bases. Trimming left V 0 bases short and J 0 bases short, with 7 bases between. The CDR3 sequence is 15 residues long. CDR1 and CDR2 from the germline V gene are SGHTA and FQGTGA. The chain's CDR3 is CASSLTGDSTDTQYL. CDR3 in DNA: TGTGCCAGCAGCTTAACCGGGGACAGCACAGATACGCAGTATCTT.

In its sample, this clonotype was seen many times. V gene TRBV18 combines with J gene TRBJ2-7; D is ambiguous. The germline CDR1 and CDR2 sequences are KGHSH and LQKENI. This CDR3 region has 12 residues. V was cut by 2 bases and J by 4 bases, with 6 bases left in between. CDR3 protein: CASSPGEYEQYF. The CDR3 DNA reads TGTGCCAGCTCACCAGGAGAGTACGAGCAGTACTTC.

This clonotype was seen a few times. The chain couples TRBV9 to TRBJ1-1; TRBD1 is a possible D gene (5 bases). Germline V gene sequence: CDR1 SGDLS, CDR2 YYNGEE. The CDR3 is 14 residues long. The V gene lost 0 bases and the J gene lost 1 base, with 7 bases spanning the gap. Here the CDR3 DNA reads TGTGCCAGCAGCGTAGGGAGGGGGAACACTGAAGCTTTCTTT. This codes for CASSVGRGNTEAFF.

The sample holds a few counts of this clonotype. The J gene is TRBJ2-7, the V gene TRBV5-1; 8 bases map to TRBD2. Germline CDR1 and CDR2: SGHRS and YFSETQ. With 4 bases clipped from V and 4 bases from J, the junction kept 10 bases outside the gene matches. CDR3 size: 15 residues. CDR3 coding DNA: TGCGCCAGCAGCGGTGCGGGGGGTGACTCTTACGAGCAGTACTTC. Translation gives CASSGAGGDSYEQYF.

The sample holds a few counts of this clonotype. The rearrangement uses TRBV7-8 and TRBJ1-2, with a possible D match to TRBD1 (6 bases). The CDR3 contains 15 residues. Germline V gene sequence: CDR1 SGHVS, CDR2 FQNEAQ. Deletions cut 6 bases from V and 3 bases from J, with 17 bases between. The chain's CDR3 is CASSLGQRQDYGYTF. In DNA, the CDR3 is TGTGCCAGCAGTCTCGGACAGCGACAAGACTATGGCTACACCTTC.

This clonotype was detected only a few times. This chain uses TRBV19 with TRBJ2-7; tentative D call: TRBD1 (6 bases). The CDR3 runs to 14 residues. Germline loops: CDR1 LNHDA, CDR2 SQIVND (reference sequence). The V end was cut by 5 bases, the J end by 0 bases, with 11 bases between. CDR3 DNA sequence: TGTGCCAGTAGTGCTCGGACAGCCTCCTACGAGCAGTACTTC. Its translation: CASSARTASYEQYF.

This clonotype has at least ten counts. The chain couples TRBV20-1 to TRBJ2-1; TRBD2 matches at 8 bases. Germline CDR1 DFQATT, CDR2 SNEGSKA (reference sequence). V shed 6 bases and J 7 bases; nucleotides not matched to a gene: 14. The CDR3 covers 15 residues. CDR3 protein: CSALPGAGEWNEQFF. The CDR3, as DNA: TGCAGTGCCCTTCCGGGAGCGGGAGAGTGGAATGAGCAGTTCTTC.

This clonotype was seen ten or more times. The genes are TRBV18 and TRBJ2-1; TRBD2 agrees at 7 bases. CDR1 is KGHSH and CDR2 is LQKENI in the germline V gene. V gave up 6 bases and J gave up 5 bases; unmatched junction bases: 4. This CDR3 comprises 13 residues. The CDR3 spells CASSMGLNNEQFF. The CDR3 bases are TGTGCCAGCTCGATGGGACTAAACAATGAGCAGTTCTTC.